The rows below give T cell receptor beta chains drawn from one sample of a study of T cells after yellow fever vaccination. Using its own MiXCR run on the 5' RACE reads, TCRdb lists one record per CDR3 protein. In the table there are around 65,000 distinct CDR3 sequences, about 6% of which are singletons. Sequencing used CD4+ T cells sorted from PBMCs, obtained about 2 weeks after the first yellow fever vaccination. Every receptor here comes from a man younger than 30 who received the YFV17D yellow fever vaccine. The CDR3 runs from the conserved cysteine through the conserved F or W. The order of the fields is CDR3 length, V gene, J gene, clone size, CDR3 protein. Clone sizes are shown as how often the clone was seen (once, few, many) or a class if it is expanded.

16,TRBV5-1,TRBJ2-2,many,CASSFREQGTDGELFF
12,TRBV6-1,TRBJ2-5,many,CASSEPRGTQYF
14,TRBV5-1,TRBJ2-7,many,CASSFQQGSGEQYF
15,TRBV9,TRBJ2-5,many,CASSISQGLQETQYF
13,TRBV12-3/TRBV12-4,TRBJ2-1,many,CASSQEDGNEQFF
13,TRBV6-2/TRBV6-3,TRBJ1-6,many,CASSERGNSPLHF
15,TRBV20-1,TRBJ2-3,many,CSAREGGMGTDTQYF
16,TRBV5-1,TRBJ2-3,many,CASSLGQGWGTDTQYF
13,TRBV9,TRBJ2-3,many,CASSRDTTDTQYF
13,TRBV10-3,TRBJ2-2,few,CAISAGAPGELFF
13,TRBV7-9,TRBJ2-5,many,CASSLRPRETQYF
16,TRBV7-3,TRBJ2-5,many,CASSLNAGNNKETQYF
18,TRBV6-2/TRBV6-3,TRBJ2-4,many,CASSYPGTGQLAKNIQYF
12,TRBV6-2/TRBV6-3,TRBJ2-1,many,CAGGQGYNEQFF
18,TRBV5-1,TRBJ2-1,many,CASSLFLKPGQGASEQFF
15,TRBV2,TRBJ2-1,many,CASKLGGSSYNEQFF
13,TRBV30,TRBJ2-3,many,CAWRGKGTDTQYF
16,TRBV7-9,TRBJ1-5,many,CASSLSGQGLGQPQHF
18,TRBV7-6,TRBJ1-3,many,CASSPGTLTHDSGNTIYF
14,TRBV5-1,TRBJ2-1,many,CASSISTPVGEQFF
12,TRBV10-3,TRBJ2-2,many,CAIQGNTGELFF
17,TRBV7-2,TRBJ2-3,many,CASSAKAGTGVGNTQYF
15,TRBV5-5,TRBJ2-5,many,CASSLGFGWKETQYF
14,TRBV15,TRBJ2-3,many,CATNTGASTDTQYF
14,TRBV5-1,TRBJ2-5,many,CASSSRDTEETQYF
13,TRBV6-1,TRBJ1-1,many,CASSVIVNTEAFF
13,TRBV5-1,TRBJ1-1,many,CASSLGPDTEAFF
15,TRBV5-1,TRBJ2-6,many,CASSPTDSGANVLTF
15,TRBV12-3/TRBV12-4,TRBJ2-7,many,CASSPGQGTSYEQYF
15,TRBV15,TRBJ2-3,many,CATSRDPGATDTQYF
14,TRBV4-2,TRBJ1-5,many,CASSQEGRNQPQHF
16,TRBV7-8,TRBJ2-7,many,CASSYQPQGAPTEQYF
16,TRBV5-1,TRBJ2-5,many,CASSKPGGAAQETQYF
14,TRBV20-1,TRBJ2-3,many,CSALHGGFADTQYF
16,TRBV6-5,TRBJ1-2,many,CASSFRSPEEGYGYTF
13,TRBV7-2,TRBJ2-3,many,CASSLGREWAQYF
16,TRBV6-2/TRBV6-3,TRBJ2-2,many,CASSPVGLARTGELFF
13,TRBV6-5,TRBJ1-4,many,CASSLGQGAKLFF
14,TRBV7-3,TRBJ2-3,many,CASSRTSRRDTQYF
15,TRBV9,TRBJ2-3,many,CASSLGTGGLDTQYF
15,TRBV29-1,TRBJ2-5,many,CSVPGLAGGGETQYF
15,TRBV7-2,TRBJ2-1,many,CASSLKTSAYNEQFF
14,TRBV5-1,TRBJ1-1,many,CASSLTGLNTEAFF
17,TRBV24-1,TRBJ1-6,many,CATSAPAGGRGNSPLHF
15,TRBV6-5,TRBJ1-6,many,CASSYTRRPGSPLHF
15,TRBV10-2,TRBJ1-3,many,CASSPPGSSGNTIYF
14,TRBV28,TRBJ2-2,many,CASSFYGGAGELFF
16,TRBV5-1,TRBJ2-1,many,CASSLTDVLPFNEQFF
13,TRBV2,TRBJ1-1,many,CASSLDTHTEAFF
17,TRBV5-6,TRBJ2-6,many,CASSFLGANSGANVLTF
16,TRBV11-3,TRBJ2-1,many,CASSLRGTGGFNGQFF
17,TRBV21-1,TRBJ1-1,many,CASSKRGTGGGNTEAFF
15,TRBV4-3,TRBJ2-3,many,CASSQERGSTDTQYF
15,TRBV19,TRBJ1-1,many,CASCSPTASNTEAFF
12,TRBV25-1,TRBJ2-7,many,CASSGVVGEQYF
15,TRBV5-1,TRBJ2-6,many,CASCTGSSGANVLTF
13,TRBV20-1,TRBJ1-1,many,CSARDLEGPGAFF
15,TRBV5-1,TRBJ2-2,many,CASRKAGTNTGELFF
15,TRBV12-3/TRBV12-4,TRBJ2-3,many,CASSFLRGYTDTQYF